Listed below are T cell receptor beta chains from one sample, sequenced in a study of T cells in Graves' hyperthyroidism and ophthalmopathy. TCRdb passed the multiplex PCR reads through MiXCR, listing each CDR3 protein once. The table has 500,000 to 700,000 distinct CDR3 sequences, roughly a sixth seen once. The sequenced sample was blood. All receptors derive from a woman aged 18-35 years with Graves' hyperthyroidism. Each CDR3 is given with its conserved first and last residue. The order of the fields is V gene, CDR3 protein.

>TRBV25-1
CASSGNSAYNEQFF
>TRBV28
CASSEQGAYTEAFF
>TRBV24-1
CATSDSGTRTGELFF
>TRBV10-3
CAISESLADKPSQETQYF
>TRBV11-2
CASSLGHANYGYTF
>TRBV10-2
CASSEIAGELFF
>TRBV10-1
CASSESGWGYTF
>TRBV11-2
CASSFGQDYGYTF
>TRBV7-2
CASSLQNGQGGYGYTF
>TRBV2
CASSDYLYGYTF
>TRBV12-3/TRBV12-4
CASSFDAGGFFGTQYF
>TRBV12-3/TRBV12-4
CASLLGAHQETQYF
>TRBV7-2
CASSLGAPRGEQYF
>TRBV6-2/TRBV6-3
CASSYIIGVNTEAFF
>TRBV4-3
CASSPVGQGRTGELFF
>TRBV20-1
CSAKQTGRLEKLFF
>TRBV3-1
CTSSRYGQINEKLFF
>TRBV6-5
CASSYRGDVQRGQYF
>TRBV7-6
CASSLGFTDTQYF
>TRBV4-1
CASSQVSGGTEAFF
>TRBV13
CASSYRTSGGETDTQYF
>TRBV20-1
CSARSPGTTTSNQPQHF
>TRBV18
CASSTSEAHNEQFF
>TRBV30
CAWSADGSYEQYF
>TRBV18
CASSPSGSLVSYNEQFF
>TRBV7-9
CASSPGTGGRTEAFF
>TRBV20-1
CSAPKTEGSHTIYF
>TRBV6-2/TRBV6-3
CASSPGIRPGDTQYF
>TRBV28
CASTNSPMPSIGGSNEQFF
>TRBV3-1
CASSQGTGYSYEQYF
>TRBV5-1
CASSQELRSTEAFF
>TRBV29-1
CSVAGRDSRSSYEQYF
>TRBV28
CASSFSGRAGTQYF
>TRBV4-3
CASSQVRLAGGRLRTDTQYF
>TRBV5-5
CASSSDTPNTEAFF
>TRBV4-1
CASSQADVPGLQGFYGYTF
>TRBV20-1
CSAREGGGRVNTQYF
>TRBV7-2
CASSLSMSGLAGEKGTQYF
>TRBV7-9
CAGTPGGEQYF
>TRBV4-2
CASSQPLGTGLKLSYNEQFF
>TRBV29-1
CSVDAGLGGNEQFF
>TRBV2
CASLPTSGTDTQYF
>TRBV9
CASSYGLSNQPQHF